The subject of this entry is one TCR beta chain. A much larger clone lies a single base off, so this may be a read error. This sample is part of a study of T cells in Graves' hyperthyroidism and ophthalmopathy. The TCR beta CDR3 regions underwent amplification using RNA transcripts as the source. RT-PCR in the first round (using the HTBI primer set) targeted the TCR CDR3. One entry per CDR3 protein, called by TCRdb with MiXCR from the multiplex PCR reads. This table has 700,000 to 950,000 distinct CDR3 sequences, roughly 32% appearing once. The receptor comes from a middle-aged woman with Graves' hyperthyroidism. Sequenced input: blood.

The CDR3 loop is CASSSLAGDAAGELFF. The CDR3 DNA reads TGTGCCAGCAGCTCACTAGCGGGAGATGCGGCCGGGGAGCTGTTTTTT. The rearrangement uses TRBV5-1 and TRBJ2-2; 11 bases match TRBD2. Germline loops: CDR1 SGHRS, CDR2 YFSETQ. The CDR3 contains 16 residues. The full variable domain, in which reference TRBV5-1 and TRBJ2-2 provide the parts outside the CDR3, is KAGVTQTPRYLIKTRGQQVTLSCSPISGHRSVSWYQQTPGQGLQFLFEYFSETQRNKGNFPGRFSGRQFSNSRSEMNVSTLELGDSALYLCASSSLAGDAAGELFFGEGSRLTVL.